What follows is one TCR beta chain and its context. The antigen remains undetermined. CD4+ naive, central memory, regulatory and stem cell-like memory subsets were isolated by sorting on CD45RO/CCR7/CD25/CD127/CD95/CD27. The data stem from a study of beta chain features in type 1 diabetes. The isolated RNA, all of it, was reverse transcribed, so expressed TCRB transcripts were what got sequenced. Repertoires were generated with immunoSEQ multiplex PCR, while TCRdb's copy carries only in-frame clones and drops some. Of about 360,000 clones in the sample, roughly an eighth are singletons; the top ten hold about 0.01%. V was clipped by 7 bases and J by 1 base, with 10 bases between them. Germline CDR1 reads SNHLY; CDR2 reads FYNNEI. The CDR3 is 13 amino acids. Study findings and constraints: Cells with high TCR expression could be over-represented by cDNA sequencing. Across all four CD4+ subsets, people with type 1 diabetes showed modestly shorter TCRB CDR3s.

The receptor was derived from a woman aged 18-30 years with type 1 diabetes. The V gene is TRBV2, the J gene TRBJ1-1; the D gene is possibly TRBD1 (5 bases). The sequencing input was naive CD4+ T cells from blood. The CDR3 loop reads CASNGGTNTEAFF. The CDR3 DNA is TGTGCCAGCAACGGAGGGACGAACACTGAAGCTTTCTTT.